What follows describes a single TCR beta chain. What it recognizes is unknown. This entry comes from a study of cytomegalovirus exposure and HLA in healthy donors. Study-level background: Earlier, some 200 million T cells were analyzed, and some 120 million unique TCR beta sequences were found among them.

Primers included in the PCR were 60 Vbeta and 13 Jbeta primers. Here immunoSEQ multiplex PCR was the method, and the copy in TCRdb shows in-frame clones only, minus some. The sample data list about 77,000 clones. Points from the study as a whole: The investigators catalogued 150 to 200 TCR beta chains as cytomegalovirus-associated.

Sequencing input: PBMCs. The TCR comes from a man aged 50 to 60 in good health and CMV-seropositive.

The CDR3 DNA follows: TGTGCCAGCAGTTGGGAGGGGCGCGGGGAGACCCAGTACTTC. This encodes CASSWEGRGETQYF. The J gene is TRBJ2-5, the V gene TRBV6-6, with TRBD2 identical over 7 bases. Germline V gene sequence: CDR1 MNHNY, CDR2 SVGAGI (reference sequence). V was clipped by 4 bases and J by 5 bases; unmatched bases: 7. The CDR3 length is 14 residues.